The source of this TCR beta chain is a study of blood T cell repertoires in COVID-19. Across the study: T cells, B-cell-depleted T cells, or PBMCs supplied cDNA or gDNA.

The germline CDR1 and CDR2 sequences are MNHEY and SVGAGI. This CDR3 has 14 amino acids. V shed 0 bases and J shed 1 base, with 4 bases lying between them. Methods used by the authors: Amplified reference gene primers provided the basis for estimating nucleated cell counts. Profiled with immunoSEQ multiplex PCR; TCRdb holds only in-frame clones, not every one. V, J and clone size are those of that table, while D and trimming were read from the DNA. The sample lists about 99,000 clones; 89% were seen once. Sample: peripheral blood. The clonotype was recovered from a woman aged 60-75 years with acute or convalescent COVID-19. J is TRBJ2-1 and V is TRBV6-5, with D unresolved. CDR3 sequence: CASSYSPSYNEQFF. The CDR3 DNA is TGTGCCAGCAGTTACTCCCCGTCCTACAATGAGCAGTTCTTC.